The 19 T cell receptor beta chains below were found in one sample sequenced in a study of cytomegalovirus exposure and HLA in healthy donors. PCR primers comprised 60 Vbeta and 13 Jbeta primers. The assay was immunoSEQ multiplex PCR, and TCRdb's table has in-frame clones only and misses some. The sample comprises roughly 120,000 clones, around 84% of which are singletons, and approximately 3.1% rests with the top ten. Sequencing input: PBMCs. All receptors derive from a woman aged 18-29 years in good health and CMV-seropositive.

The genes are TRBV13 and TRBJ1-1; the D is unclear. From germline, CDR1 is PRHDT and CDR2 FYEKMQ (reference sequence). The CDR3 runs to 15 residues. V was shortened by 5 bases and J by 1 base, with 14 bases between the two germline ends. The CDR3 spells CASSRPLSGNTEAFF. The DNA of the CDR3 is TGTGCCAGCAGCCGGCCCTTGTCAGGGAACACTGAAGCTTTCTTT.

As concerns this clone: One end of the junction does not line up with germline, which may come from a read error. V is TRBV7-9 and J is TRBJ2-5, with D unresolved. CDR1 and CDR2 (germline): SEHNR, FQNEAQ (reference sequence). The CDR3 spans 12 residues. CDR3 loop: CSSSLGAETQYF. The DNA of the CDR3 is TGTTCCAGCAGCTTAGGCGCCGAGACCCAGTACTTC.

This chain uses TRBV6-6 with TRBJ2-7, with D uncertain. This CDR3 spans 12 amino acids. V dropped 6 bases and J dropped 6 bases, with 12 bases sitting between them. Per the germline V gene, CDR1 is MNHNY and CDR2 is SVGAGI (reference sequence). The CDR3 is CASSSLFGEQYF. As DNA, the CDR3 is TGTGCCAGCAGCTCACTGTTCGGCGAGCAGTACTTC.

The chain employs TRBV19 and TRBJ1-5, with 7 positions matching TRBD1. Germline-derived CDR1 and CDR2 are LNHDA and SQIVND (reference sequence). Unmatched junction bases numbered 10, after V lost 7 bases and J lost 7 bases. The CDR3 extends over 14 amino acids. The CDR3 nucleotides read TGTGCCAGTATGTTCGGAGGGGGCGGACAGCCCCAGCATTTT. It translates to CASMFGGGGQPQHF.

The genes are TRBV15 and TRBJ2-5, with 8 bases fitting TRBD2. The CDR3 sequence is 15 residues long. CDR1 and CDR2 (germline): LNHNV, YYDKDF (reference sequence). Trimming at V came to 0 bases and at J to 5 bases, leaving 5 bases not matched to a gene. CDR3 sequence reads: CATSREWGGGETQYF. Written as DNA, the CDR3 is TGTGCCACCAGCAGAGAGTGGGGCGGGGGGGAGACCCAGTACTTC.

The genes are TRBV6-5 and TRBJ2-5; D gene ambiguous. The CDR3 runs to 12 residues. Trimming removed 8 bases from V and 7 bases from J, with 14 bases in between. Germline CDR1 is MNHEY and CDR2 is SVGAGI. CDR3 residues: CASGKPGGTQYF. CDR3 bases: TGTGCCAGCGGAAAACCCGGCGGGACCCAGTACTTC.

V is TRBV12-5 and J is TRBJ2-1; D perhaps matches TRBD2 (6 bases). Trimming cost V 2 bases and J 4 bases, with 12 bases left between them. Germline V gene lookup returns CDR1 LGHNT and CDR2 FRNRAP. The CDR3 consists of 15 residues. This chain's CDR3 is CASGLTLGGYNEQFF. DNA of the CDR3: TGTGCTAGTGGTTTGACCCTCGGGGGTTACAATGAGCAGTTCTTC.

The genes are TRBV7-8 and TRBJ2-1; D perhaps matches TRBD2 (6 bases). This CDR3 comprises 15 residues. Germline values: CDR1 SGHVS, CDR2 FQNEAQ. Trimming removed 1 base at V and 3 bases at J, with 10 bases between. The CDR3: CASSLDAGGYNEQFF. The CDR3 region has the DNA TGTGCCAGCAGCTTAGACGCCGGGGGCTACAATGAGCAGTTCTTC.

V usage is TRBV19 and J usage is TRBJ2-7, with 7 bases identical to TRBD1. The CDR3 is 14 amino acids. V shed 4 bases and J 0 bases; nucleotides not matched to a gene: 3. The germline V gene has CDR1 LNHDA and CDR2 SQIVND (reference sequence). CDR3 DNA sequence: TGTGCCAGTAGTAGGGGACAGCGCTCCTACGAGCAGTACTTC. Translation: CASSRGQRSYEQYF.

This clone was counted a few times. This chain connects TRBV7-6 to TRBJ2-2, with a tentative D call TRBD1 (5 bases). There are 13 residues in the CDR3. Trimming took 0 bases from V and 6 from J, leaving 5 bases between them. Germline assignment: CDR1 SGHVS and CDR2 FNYEAQ. The CDR3 reads CASSLAGAGELFF. DNA for the CDR3: TGTGCCAGCAGCTTAGCAGGGGCCGGGGAGCTGTTTTTT.

This chain joins TRBV2 and TRBJ1-4; D unclear. CDR3 length: 16 amino acids. CDR1 SNHLY and CDR2 FYNNEI come from the germline V gene. The germline V and J ends were trimmed by 7 bases and 2 bases, with 17 bases remaining between them. In DNA, the CDR3 is TGTGCCAGCAAGAACTGGGGAGATGCGACTAATGAAAAACTGTTTTTT. The encoded protein is CASKNWGDATNEKLFF.

J is TRBJ2-7 and V is TRBV12-5; the match to TRBD1 covers 7 bases. V gave up 0 bases and J gave up 5 bases; unmatched junction bases: 10. Per the germline V gene, CDR1 is LGHNT and CDR2 is FRNRAP. CDR3 length: 16 amino acids. The CDR3 DNA sequence: TGTGCTAGTGGTTTGGTAATTGGCAGGGGGAATCACGAGCAGTACTTC. Translation gives CASGLVIGRGNHEQYF.

The rearrangement joins TRBV5-1 to TRBJ2-2, with D possibly being TRBD2 (5 bases). V lost 7 bases to trimming and J lost 4 bases, with 20 bases between them. Germline CDR1 and CDR2: SGHRS and YFSETQ. CDR3 length: 16 amino acids. The CDR3 here is CASGSSGGRFTGELFF. The CDR3 coding sequence is TGCGCCAGCGGCTCTAGTGGAGGAAGGTTCACCGGGGAGCTGTTTTTT. Full variable domain (outside the CDR3, taken from reference TRBV5-1 and TRBJ2-2): KAGVTQTPRYLIKTRGQQVTLSCSPISGHRSVSWYQQTPGQGLQFLFEYFSETQRNKGNFPGRFSGRQFSNSRSEMNVSTLELGDSALYLCASGSSGGRFTGELFFGEGSRLTVL.

The V and J genes are TRBV27 and TRBJ1-2; maybe TRBD1 (5 bases). The CDR3 covers 14 residues. Germline V gene sequence: CDR1 MNHEY, CDR2 SMNVEV (reference sequence). V was pared by 6 bases and J by 5 bases, with 16 bases between. The CDR3: CASSPIGGVYGYTF. The CDR3 DNA is TGTGCCAGCAGCCCGATCGGGGGTGTGTATGGCTACACCTTC.

The chain is built from TRBV6-1 and TRBJ1-1; 8 positions match TRBD1. The V and J ends lost 7 bases and 0 bases, in that order; junction bases with no gene match: 7. Germline V gives CDR1 MNHNS, CDR2 SASEGT. This CDR3 spans 15 amino acids. In DNA form, the CDR3 reads TGTGCCAGCACAGGGGGCGACGTAATGAACACTGAAGCTTTCTTT. It specifies CASTGGDVMNTEAFF.

The gene calls are TRBV19 and TRBJ2-7, with TRBD1 as a possible D gene (6 bases). V lost 11 bases and J lost 4, with 12 bases in between. CDR1 and CDR2 from the germline V gene are LNHDA and SQIVND (reference sequence). The CDR3 covers 11 residues. In nucleotides, the CDR3 is TGTGCCTCGAGAAGGGGGTACGAGCAGTACTTC. Its translation: CASRRGYEQYF.

This CDR3 reads CASSPRTGNSGGANVLTF. DNA for the CDR3: TGTGCCAGCTCACCCAGAACGGGGAACTCTGGTGGGGCCAACGTCCTGACTTTC. This chain uses TRBV18 with TRBJ2-6; TRBD2 is a possible D gene (5 bases). V was shortened by 3 bases and J by 3 bases, with 18 bases between the two germline ends. Germline assignment: CDR1 KGHSH and CDR2 LQKENI. CDR3 length equals 18 residues.

The CDR3: CAISDGSGYTF. CDR3 coding DNA: TGTGCCATCAGTGACGGGAGTGGCTACACCTTC. The genes are TRBV10-3 and TRBJ1-2; the D is unclear. Germline CDR1 is ENHRY and CDR2 is SYGVKD. The CDR3 is made up of 11 amino acids. Trimming cost V 3 bases and J 7 bases, with 6 bases left between them.

The chain carries TRBV2 and TRBJ1-1; D uncertain. Germline V gene lookup returns CDR1 SNHLY and CDR2 FYNNEI. Trimming shortened V by 6 bases and J by 0 bases, and 8 bases separated the two germline ends. This CDR3 spans 13 amino acids. The CDR3: CASSPDMNTEAFF. CDR3 in DNA: TGTGCCAGCAGCCCAGACATGAACACTGAAGCTTTCTTT. The entire variable domain, with the rest obtained from reference TRBV2 and TRBJ1-1, is as follows: EPEVTQTPSHQVTQMGQEVILRCVPISNHLYFYWYRQILGQKVEFLVSFYNNEISEKSEIFDDQFSVERPDGSNFTLKIRSTKLEDSAMYFCASSPDMNTEAFFGQGTRLTVV.